A selection of T cell receptor beta chains follows, all from one sample in a study of regulatory T cells in long-lasting Graves disease. TCRdb fed the multiplex PCR reads into MiXCR, producing one record per CDR3 protein. The sample carries 350,000 to 500,000 distinct CDR3 sequences, about 14% recorded once. The same data also contributed to another study, on T cells in Graves' hyperthyroidism and ophthalmopathy.

Material: peripheral blood mononuclear cells (PBMCs), obtained at new diagnosis, from a patient treated with antithyroid drugs. The origin of the receptors is a woman in her fifties or sixties with Graves disease. CDR3s include the opening cysteine and the closing phenylalanine or tryptophan. Fields, in order: V gene, J gene, D gene, clone size, CDR3 DNA, CDR3 protein. D genes are given only for firm matches. Not every row has a clone size; where given, it reads once, few, many or a size class.

v_gene: TRBV28
j_gene: TRBJ2-4
d_gene: NA
abundance: few
CDR3nt: TGTGCCCACAGTGGGGGCGGGAGAAACATTCAGTACTTC
CDR3aa: CAHSGGGRNIQYF

v_gene: TRBV29-1
j_gene: TRBJ2-5
d_gene: NA
abundance: many
CDR3nt: TGCAGCGTTGAAGCGCGGTACGGGCTCAAGGAGACCCAGTACTTC
CDR3aa: CSVEARYGLKETQYF

v_gene: TRBV9
j_gene: TRBJ1-2
d_gene: NA
abundance: many
CDR3nt: TGTGCCAGCAGCGTAGCTGGACAGAACTATGGCTACACCTTC
CDR3aa: CASSVAGQNYGYTF

v_gene: TRBV2
j_gene: TRBJ2-1
d_gene: NA
abundance: many
CDR3nt: TGTGCCAGCAGTGGGGACAACTACAATGAGCAGTTCTTC
CDR3aa: CASSGDNYNEQFF

v_gene: TRBV29-1
j_gene: TRBJ2-1
d_gene: NA
abundance: few
CDR3nt: TGCAGCGTTATAACCGGGGCACAGGGTTATTGGGAGCAGTTCTTC
CDR3aa: CSVITGAQGYWEQFF

v_gene: TRBV4-1
j_gene: TRBJ2-6
d_gene: NA
abundance: NA
CDR3nt: TGCGCCAGCAGCCAAAGGAGCGGACCGGCCTCTGGGGCCAACGTCCTGACTTTC
CDR3aa: CASSQRSGPASGANVLTF

v_gene: TRBV5-1
j_gene: TRBJ2-7
d_gene: TRBD1
abundance: few
CDR3nt: TGCGCCAGCAGCGTAGACAGGGTACGCTACGAGCAGTACTTC
CDR3aa: CASSVDRVRYEQYF

v_gene: TRBV7-2
j_gene: TRBJ1-6
d_gene: NA
abundance: NA
CDR3nt: TGTGCCAGCAGCCCCAACGACAGCTCCTATAATTCACCCCTCCACTTT
CDR3aa: CASSPNDSSYNSPLHF

v_gene: TRBV25-1
j_gene: TRBJ1-1
d_gene: NA
abundance: few
CDR3nt: TGTGCCAGCAGTGAATACGGAGGGGATACTGAAGCTTTCTTT
CDR3aa: CASSEYGGDTEAFF

v_gene: TRBV6-2/TRBV6-3
j_gene: TRBJ2-5
d_gene: NA
abundance: many
CDR3nt: TGTGCCAGCAGTTACTCGATCCCAGCCGGACAAGAGACCCAGTACTTC
CDR3aa: CASSYSIPAGQETQYF

v_gene: TRBV3-1
j_gene: TRBJ2-6
d_gene: NA
abundance: NA
CDR3nt: TGTGCCAGCAGCCAGGGGAGCTCTGGGGCCAACGTCCTGACTTTC
CDR3aa: CASSQGSSGANVLTF

v_gene: TRBV20-1
j_gene: TRBJ2-5
d_gene: NA
abundance: many
CDR3nt: TGCAGTGCTACCCGGGACCAAGGGGCGAAGACCCAGTACTTC
CDR3aa: CSATRDQGAKTQYF

v_gene: TRBV18
j_gene: TRBJ2-1
d_gene: TRBD2
abundance: NA
CDR3nt: TGTGCCAGCTCACCGGTTAGCGGGCCGACCTCCTACGAGCAGTTCTTC
CDR3aa: CASSPVSGPTSYEQFF

v_gene: TRBV2
j_gene: TRBJ2-7
d_gene: TRBD2
abundance: many
CDR3nt: TGTGCCAGCAGTGAGGGACTAGCGGGAGCGAAAGAGCAGTACTTC
CDR3aa: CASSEGLAGAKEQYF

v_gene: TRBV6-2/TRBV6-3
j_gene: TRBJ2-5
d_gene: TRBD1
abundance: NA
CDR3nt: TGTGCCAGCAGTCGACCAATGACAGGGTCACAGGAGACCCAGTACTTC
CDR3aa: CASSRPMTGSQETQYF

v_gene: TRBV27
j_gene: TRBJ2-1
d_gene: TRBD1
abundance: many
CDR3nt: TGTGCCAGCAGTTTATTCCGGGACAGGCTCTACAATGAGCAGTTCTTC
CDR3aa: CASSLFRDRLYNEQFF

v_gene: TRBV20-1
j_gene: TRBJ2-2
d_gene: NA
abundance: many
CDR3nt: TGCAGTGCTAGCACTGGCCTCGGGGGCACCGGGGAGCTGTTTTTT
CDR3aa: CSASTGLGGTGELFF

v_gene: TRBV29-1
j_gene: TRBJ2-1
d_gene: TRBD2
abundance: NA
CDR3nt: TGCAGCGCTAAACTAGCGGATTACAATGAGCAGTTCTTC
CDR3aa: CSAKLADYNEQFF

v_gene: TRBV20-1
j_gene: TRBJ2-5
d_gene: TRBD2
abundance: many
CDR3nt: TGCAGTTTGAATAGCGGGAGGGAGACCCAGTACTTC
CDR3aa: CSLNSGRETQYF

v_gene: TRBV28
j_gene: TRBJ1-4
d_gene: NA
abundance: many
CDR3nt: TGTGCCAGCAGCACAGGAGGGGCAACTAATGAAAAACTGTTTTTT
CDR3aa: CASSTGGATNEKLFF

v_gene: TRBV20-1
j_gene: TRBJ2-7
d_gene: NA
abundance: many
CDR3nt: TGCAGTGCTAACGACGACGGGATGAGCTCCTACGAGCAGTACTTC
CDR3aa: CSANDDGMSSYEQYF

v_gene: TRBV20-1
j_gene: TRBJ2-1
d_gene: NA
abundance: many
CDR3nt: TGCAGTGCTACATCGGAGGTGGGCCTCCCCTACAATGAGCAGTTCTTC
CDR3aa: CSATSEVGLPYNEQFF

v_gene: TRBV6-1
j_gene: TRBJ1-4
d_gene: TRBD1
abundance: many
CDR3nt: TGTGCCAGCAACCGACAGGGCGGTCCTGCAACTAATGAAAAACTGTTTTTT
CDR3aa: CASNRQGGPATNEKLFF

v_gene: TRBV6-1
j_gene: TRBJ1-1
d_gene: NA
abundance: few
CDR3nt: TGTGCCAGTTACCGACCAGCGAGGAACACTGAAGCTTTCTTT
CDR3aa: CASYRPARNTEAFF

v_gene: TRBV4-1
j_gene: TRBJ2-7
d_gene: TRBD2
abundance: NA
CDR3nt: TGCGCCAGCAGCCAAGATGGAGTAGCGGGAGACCACGAGCAGTACTTC
CDR3aa: CASSQDGVAGDHEQYF

v_gene: TRBV9
j_gene: TRBJ2-1
d_gene: NA
abundance: NA
CDR3nt: TGTGCCAGCAGCGTAGATAACTCCCGGAACGTATACTACAATGAGCAGTTCTTC
CDR3aa: CASSVDNSRNVYYNEQFF

v_gene: TRBV19
j_gene: TRBJ1-5
d_gene: NA
abundance: NA
CDR3nt: TGTGCCAGTAGTCCGTCGGATGACCAGCCCCAGCATTTT
CDR3aa: CASSPSDDQPQHF

v_gene: TRBV28
j_gene: TRBJ2-7
d_gene: NA
abundance: many
CDR3nt: TGTGCCAGCAGTTCCCGGGTAAGCGACCTGACCTACGAGCAGTACTTC
CDR3aa: CASSSRVSDLTYEQYF

v_gene: TRBV2
j_gene: TRBJ2-7
d_gene: TRBD2
abundance: few
CDR3nt: TGTGCCAGCAGCTCAGTGGGGACTAGCGGGACCCACGAGCAGTACTTC
CDR3aa: CASSSVGTSGTHEQYF

v_gene: TRBV5-1
j_gene: TRBJ2-5
d_gene: TRBD2
abundance: many
CDR3nt: TGCGCCAGCAGCTTTGGACTAGCGGTAAAACAAGAGACCCAGTACTTC
CDR3aa: CASSFGLAVKQETQYF

v_gene: TRBV5-1
j_gene: TRBJ2-7
d_gene: TRBD1
abundance: many
CDR3nt: TGCGCCAGCAGCAAAGTAACAGGGGGCGACGAGCAGTACTTC
CDR3aa: CASSKVTGGDEQYF

v_gene: TRBV2
j_gene: TRBJ2-3
d_gene: TRBD2
abundance: many
CDR3nt: TGTGCCAGCCGAGGACTAGCGGGAGGGTCAGATACGCAGTATTTT
CDR3aa: CASRGLAGGSDTQYF

v_gene: TRBV19
j_gene: TRBJ2-1
d_gene: NA
abundance: NA
CDR3nt: TGTGCCAGTAGTATCTCGGGACTGGCTCACAATGAGCAGTTCTTC
CDR3aa: CASSISGLAHNEQFF

v_gene: TRBV20-1
j_gene: TRBJ2-3
d_gene: TRBD1
abundance: many
CDR3nt: TGCAGTGCTCCAACAGGGGGCACAGATACGCAGTATTTT
CDR3aa: CSAPTGGTDTQYF

v_gene: TRBV11-2
j_gene: TRBJ2-3
d_gene: TRBD2
abundance: many
CDR3nt: TGTGCCAGCAGCTCGCTCCTAGCGGGCGGGCCGGATACGCAGTATTTT
CDR3aa: CASSSLLAGGPDTQYF

v_gene: TRBV5-1
j_gene: TRBJ2-1
d_gene: TRBD2
abundance: many
CDR3nt: TGCGCCAGCAGCGGTACAGCGGGAGTGGACAATGAGCAGTTCTTC
CDR3aa: CASSGTAGVDNEQFF

v_gene: TRBV11-1
j_gene: TRBJ2-5
d_gene: NA
abundance: few
CDR3nt: TGTGCCAGCAGCTTGAATGAGGGGCGTTGGGAGACCCAGTACTTC
CDR3aa: CASSLNEGRWETQYF

v_gene: TRBV19
j_gene: TRBJ2-1
d_gene: TRBD1
abundance: few
CDR3nt: TGTGCCAGTAGTGACCGGGACAGGGGGCTAACTGAGCAGTTCTTC
CDR3aa: CASSDRDRGLTEQFF